This T cell receptor beta chain was recovered during a study of T cell responses to AZD1222 COVID-19 vaccine. The overall study: Pooled samples include second doses given at about 4 or 12 weeks.

As for this clone: What it binds is unknown.

Only in-frame clones appear in the TCRdb table, and some are missing; sequencing was by immunoSEQ multiplex PCR. The sample has under 95,000 clones, approximately 89% seen once. Study conclusions and caveats: Of spike-specific TCRs, nearly half reportedly target regions left unmutated in variants. Seropositive status at baseline applied to only five or six AZD1222 recipients. Vaccine-associated CD4 TCRs ranged over spike, dominating at 160-218 and 743-854.

CDR3 length equals 12 residues. The V gene end was trimmed by 5 bases and the J gene end by 7 bases; junction bases not matched to a gene: 2. The V and J genes are TRBV12-3 or TRBV12-4 and TRBJ2-1; TRBD2 matches 7 bases. The receptor's source is an adult in good health. The sequencing used peripheral blood, collected on day 0 of AZD1222 vaccination. The CDR3 spells CASSGGLNEQFF. CDR3 DNA: TGTGCCAGCAGTGGGGGACTAAATGAGCAGTTCTTC.